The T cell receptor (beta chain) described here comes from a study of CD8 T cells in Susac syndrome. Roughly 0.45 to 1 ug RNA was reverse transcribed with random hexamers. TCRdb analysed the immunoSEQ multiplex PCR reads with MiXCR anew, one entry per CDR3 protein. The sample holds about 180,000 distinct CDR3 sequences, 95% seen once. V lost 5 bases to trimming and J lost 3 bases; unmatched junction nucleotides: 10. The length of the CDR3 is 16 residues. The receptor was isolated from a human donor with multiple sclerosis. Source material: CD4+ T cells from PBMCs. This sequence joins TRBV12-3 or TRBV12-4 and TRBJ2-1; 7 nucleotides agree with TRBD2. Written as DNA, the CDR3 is TGTGCCAGCAGTCATAGCGGGCGAGCCGGCTACAATGAGCAGTTCTTC. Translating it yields CASSHSGRAGYNEQFF.